This entry concerns a single T cell receptor (beta chain). The data originate from a study of blood T cell repertoires in COVID-19. On the study more broadly: Researchers got acute and convalescent COVID-19 samples from the United States, Italy and Spain. T cells, B-cell-depleted T cells, or PBMCs supplied cDNA or gDNA.

Original methodology: The assay estimated nucleated cells by amplifying reference gene primers. Sequencing used immunoSEQ multiplex PCR; TCRdb keeps in-frame clones, though not all of them. V and J calls and clone size follow that table, whereas D and trimming were derived from the DNA. Of about 520,000 clones listed, 80% to 90% are singletons. V was trimmed by 7 bases and J by 0 bases, leaving 9 bases between them. Per germline, CDR1 SNHLY and CDR2 FYNNEI. This CDR3 contains 13 residues. Sequencing input: peripheral blood. J is TRBJ1-1 and V is TRBV2; D remains unclear. The receptor's source is a human donor in a cohort sampled during active COVID-19. The CDR3 DNA sequence: TGTGCCAGCACAACAGTCGTGAACACTGAAGCTTTCTTT. This translates into CASTTVVNTEAFF. Based on the CDR3 plus reference TRBV2 and TRBJ1-1, the full variable domain is EPEVTQTPSHQVTQMGQEVILRCVPISNHLYFYWYRQILGQKVEFLVSFYNNEISEKSEIFDDQFSVERPDGSNFTLKIRSTKLEDSAMYFCASTTVVNTEAFFGQGTRLTVV.